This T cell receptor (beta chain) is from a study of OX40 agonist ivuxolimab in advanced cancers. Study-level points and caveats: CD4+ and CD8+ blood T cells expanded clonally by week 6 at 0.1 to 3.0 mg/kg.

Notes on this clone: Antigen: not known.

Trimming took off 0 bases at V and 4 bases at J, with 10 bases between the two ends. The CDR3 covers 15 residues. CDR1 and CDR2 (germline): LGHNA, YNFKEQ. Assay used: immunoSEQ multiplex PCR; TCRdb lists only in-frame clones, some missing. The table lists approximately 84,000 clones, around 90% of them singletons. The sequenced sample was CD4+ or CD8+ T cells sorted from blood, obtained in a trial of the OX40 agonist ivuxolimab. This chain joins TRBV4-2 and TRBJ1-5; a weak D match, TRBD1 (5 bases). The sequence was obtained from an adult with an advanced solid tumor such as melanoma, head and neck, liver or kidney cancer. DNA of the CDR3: TGTGCCAGCAGCCAAGAGGATTGGGGGAATCAGCCCCAGCATTTT. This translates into CASSQEDWGNQPQHF.